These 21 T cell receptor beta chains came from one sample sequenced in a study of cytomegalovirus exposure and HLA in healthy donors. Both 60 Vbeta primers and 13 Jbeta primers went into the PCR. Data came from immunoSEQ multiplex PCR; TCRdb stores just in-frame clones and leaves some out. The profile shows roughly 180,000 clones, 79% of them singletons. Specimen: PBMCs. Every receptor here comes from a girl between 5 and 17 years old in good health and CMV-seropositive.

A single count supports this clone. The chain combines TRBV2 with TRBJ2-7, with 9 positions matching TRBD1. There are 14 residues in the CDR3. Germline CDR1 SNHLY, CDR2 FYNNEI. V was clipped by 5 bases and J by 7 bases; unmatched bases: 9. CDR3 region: CASSWGQGGREQYF. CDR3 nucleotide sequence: TGTGCCAGCAGTTGGGGACAGGGCGGTAGGGAGCAGTACTTC.

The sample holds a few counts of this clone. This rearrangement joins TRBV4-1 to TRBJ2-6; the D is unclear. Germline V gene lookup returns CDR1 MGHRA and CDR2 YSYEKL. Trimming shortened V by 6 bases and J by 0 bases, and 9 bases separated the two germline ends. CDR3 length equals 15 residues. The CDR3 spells CASSPPNSGANVLTF. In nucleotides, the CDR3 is TGCGCCAGCAGTCCTCCTAACTCTGGGGCCAACGTCCTGACTTTC.

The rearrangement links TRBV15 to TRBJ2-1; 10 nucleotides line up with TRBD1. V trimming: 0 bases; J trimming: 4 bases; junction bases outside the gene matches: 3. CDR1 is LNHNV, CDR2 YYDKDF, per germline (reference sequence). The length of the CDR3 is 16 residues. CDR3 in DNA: TGTGCCACCAGCAGAGACGGACAGGGGGGTTACAATGAGCAGTTCTTC. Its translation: CATSRDGQGGYNEQFF.

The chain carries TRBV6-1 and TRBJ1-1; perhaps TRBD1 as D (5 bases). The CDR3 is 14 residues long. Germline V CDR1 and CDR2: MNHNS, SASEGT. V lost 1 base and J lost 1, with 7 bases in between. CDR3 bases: TGTGCCAGCAGTGAAGTCACAGGGAACACTGAAGCTTTCTTT. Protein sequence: CASSEVTGNTEAFF.

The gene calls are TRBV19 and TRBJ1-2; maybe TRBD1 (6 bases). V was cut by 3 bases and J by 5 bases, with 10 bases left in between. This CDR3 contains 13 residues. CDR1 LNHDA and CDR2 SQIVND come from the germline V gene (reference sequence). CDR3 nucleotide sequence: TGTGCCAGTAGTATCCAGGGGTCGTATGGCTACACCTTC. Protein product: CASSIQGSYGYTF.

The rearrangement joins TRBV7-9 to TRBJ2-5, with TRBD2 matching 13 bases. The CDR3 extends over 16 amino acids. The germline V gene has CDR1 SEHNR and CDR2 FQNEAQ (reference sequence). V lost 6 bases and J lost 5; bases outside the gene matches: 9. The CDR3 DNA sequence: TGTGCCAGCAGGCCCGGACTAGCGGGGGCCTGGGAGACCCAGTACTTC. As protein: CASRPGLAGAWETQYF.

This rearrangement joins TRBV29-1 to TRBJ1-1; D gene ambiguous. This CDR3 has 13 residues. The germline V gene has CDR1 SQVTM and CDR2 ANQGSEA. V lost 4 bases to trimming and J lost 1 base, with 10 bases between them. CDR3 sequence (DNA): TGCAGCGTTGTAGGAGGGCCGAACACTGAAGCTTTCTTT. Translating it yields CSVVGGPNTEAFF.

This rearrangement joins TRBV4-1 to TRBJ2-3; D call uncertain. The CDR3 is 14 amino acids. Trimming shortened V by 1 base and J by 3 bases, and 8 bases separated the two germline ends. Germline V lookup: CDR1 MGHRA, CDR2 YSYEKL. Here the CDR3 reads CASSQGLVTDTQYF. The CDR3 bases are TGCGCCAGCAGCCAAGGTCTAGTTACAGATACGCAGTATTTT.

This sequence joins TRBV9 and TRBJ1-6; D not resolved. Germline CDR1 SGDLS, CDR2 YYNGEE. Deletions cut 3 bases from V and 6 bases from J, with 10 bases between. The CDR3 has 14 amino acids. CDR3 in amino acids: CASSATESNSPLHF. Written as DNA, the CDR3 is TGTGCCAGCAGCGCCACAGAATCTAATTCACCCCTCCACTTT.

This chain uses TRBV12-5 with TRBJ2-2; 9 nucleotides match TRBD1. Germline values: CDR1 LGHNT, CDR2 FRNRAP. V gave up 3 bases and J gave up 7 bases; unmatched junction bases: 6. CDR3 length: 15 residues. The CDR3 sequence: CASGFWDRDGGELFF. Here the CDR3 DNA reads TGTGCTAGTGGTTTTTGGGACAGGGACGGCGGGGAGCTGTTTTTT.

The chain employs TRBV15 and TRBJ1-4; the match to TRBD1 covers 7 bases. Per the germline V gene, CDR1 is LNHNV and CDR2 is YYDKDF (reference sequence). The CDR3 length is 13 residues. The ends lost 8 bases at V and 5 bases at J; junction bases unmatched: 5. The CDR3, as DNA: TGTGCCACCTCCGCGGGACAGAATGAAAAACTGTTTTTT. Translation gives CATSAGQNEKLFF.

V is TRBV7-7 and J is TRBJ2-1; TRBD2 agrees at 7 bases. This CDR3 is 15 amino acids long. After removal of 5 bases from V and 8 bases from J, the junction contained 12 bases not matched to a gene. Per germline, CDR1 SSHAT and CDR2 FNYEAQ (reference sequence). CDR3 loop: CASSRTPDGGYEQFF. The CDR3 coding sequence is TGTGCCAGCAGCCGGACCCCGGACGGGGGGTATGAGCAGTTCTTC.

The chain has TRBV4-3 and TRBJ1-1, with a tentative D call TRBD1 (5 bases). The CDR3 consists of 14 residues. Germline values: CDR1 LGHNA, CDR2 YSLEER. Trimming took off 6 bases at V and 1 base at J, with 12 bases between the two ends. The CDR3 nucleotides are TGCGCCAGCAGTCGTACCCAGGGGAACACTGAAGCTTTCTTT. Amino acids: CASSRTQGNTEAFF.

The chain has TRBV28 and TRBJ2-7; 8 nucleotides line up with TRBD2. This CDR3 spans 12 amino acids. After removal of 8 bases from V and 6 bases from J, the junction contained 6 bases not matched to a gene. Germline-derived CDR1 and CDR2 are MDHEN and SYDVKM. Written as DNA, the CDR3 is TGTGCCAGCCGCAGCGGGGGAACCGAGCAGTACTTC. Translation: CASRSGGTEQYF.

CDR3: CAITLGTGVGGSYNSPLHF. CDR3 nucleotide sequence: TGTGCCATCACACTCGGGACAGGGGTTGGGGGCTCCTATAATTCACCCCTCCACTTT. The chain employs TRBV10-3 and TRBJ1-6, with 10 bases matching TRBD1. Trimming took 7 bases from V and 0 from J; bases not matched to a gene: 12. Looked up from germline, CDR1 is ENHRY and CDR2 is SYGVKD. The CDR3 has 19 amino acids.

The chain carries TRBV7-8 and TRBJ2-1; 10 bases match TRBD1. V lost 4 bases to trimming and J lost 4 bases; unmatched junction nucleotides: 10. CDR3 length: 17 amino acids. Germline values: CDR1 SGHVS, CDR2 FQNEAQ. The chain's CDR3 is CASSSHRDRGRYNEQFF. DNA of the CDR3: TGTGCCAGCAGCTCACACCGGGACAGGGGCCGTTACAATGAGCAGTTCTTC. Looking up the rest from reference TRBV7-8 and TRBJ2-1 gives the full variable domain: GAGVSQSPRYKVAKRGQDVALRCDPISGHVSLFWYQQALGQGPEFLTYFQNEAQLDKSGLPSDRFFAERPEGSVSTLKIQRTQQEDSAVYLCASSSHRDRGRYNEQFFGPGTRLTVL.

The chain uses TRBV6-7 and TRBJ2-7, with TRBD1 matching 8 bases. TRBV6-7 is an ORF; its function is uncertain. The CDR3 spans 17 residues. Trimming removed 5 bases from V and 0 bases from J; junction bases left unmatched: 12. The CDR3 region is CASSQRGDRRNSYEQYF. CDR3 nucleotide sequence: TGTGCCAGCAGTCAAAGAGGGGACAGGCGCAACTCCTACGAGCAGTACTTC.

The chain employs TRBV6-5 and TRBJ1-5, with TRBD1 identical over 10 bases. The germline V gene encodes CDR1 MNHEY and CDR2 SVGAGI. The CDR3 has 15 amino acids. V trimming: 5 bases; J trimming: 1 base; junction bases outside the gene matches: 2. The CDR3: CASSPDRGSNQPQHF. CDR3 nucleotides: TGTGCCAGCAGTCCGGACAGGGGGAGCAATCAGCCCCAGCATTTT.

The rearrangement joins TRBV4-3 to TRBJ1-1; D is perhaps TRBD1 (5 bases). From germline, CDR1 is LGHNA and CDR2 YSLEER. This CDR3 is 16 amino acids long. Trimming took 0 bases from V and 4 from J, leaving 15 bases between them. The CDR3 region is CASSQELIRGGTEAFF. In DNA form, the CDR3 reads TGCGCCAGCAGCCAAGAGTTGATTCGCGGGGGCACTGAAGCTTTCTTT.

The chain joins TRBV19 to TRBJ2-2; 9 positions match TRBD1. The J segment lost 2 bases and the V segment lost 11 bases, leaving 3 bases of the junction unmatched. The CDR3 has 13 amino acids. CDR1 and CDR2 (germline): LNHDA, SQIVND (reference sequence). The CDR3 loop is CASTGGNTGELFF. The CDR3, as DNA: TGTGCCTCTACAGGGGGCAACACCGGGGAGCTGTTTTTT.

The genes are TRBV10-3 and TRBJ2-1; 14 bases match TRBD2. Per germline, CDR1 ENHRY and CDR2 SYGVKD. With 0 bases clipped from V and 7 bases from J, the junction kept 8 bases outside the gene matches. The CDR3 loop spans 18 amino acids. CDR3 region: CAISESTSGTSGSNEQFF. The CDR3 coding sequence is TGTGCCATCAGTGAGTCGACCTCCGGGACTAGCGGGAGTAATGAGCAGTTCTTC.